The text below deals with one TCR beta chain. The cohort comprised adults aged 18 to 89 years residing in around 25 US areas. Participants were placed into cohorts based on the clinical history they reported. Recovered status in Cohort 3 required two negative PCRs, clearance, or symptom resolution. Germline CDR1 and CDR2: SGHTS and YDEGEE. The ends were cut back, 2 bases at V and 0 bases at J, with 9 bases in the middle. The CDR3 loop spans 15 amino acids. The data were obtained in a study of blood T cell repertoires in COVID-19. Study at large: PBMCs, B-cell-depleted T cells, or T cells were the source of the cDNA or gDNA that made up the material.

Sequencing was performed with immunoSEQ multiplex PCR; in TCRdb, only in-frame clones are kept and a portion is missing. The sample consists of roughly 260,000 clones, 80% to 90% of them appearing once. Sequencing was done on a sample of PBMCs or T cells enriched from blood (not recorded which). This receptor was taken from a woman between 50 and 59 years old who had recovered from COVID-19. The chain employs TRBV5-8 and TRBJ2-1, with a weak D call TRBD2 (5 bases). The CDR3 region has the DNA TGTGCCAGCAGCTTTCGTAGCGTCTCCTACAATGAGCAGTTCTTC. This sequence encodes CASSFRSVSYNEQFF.